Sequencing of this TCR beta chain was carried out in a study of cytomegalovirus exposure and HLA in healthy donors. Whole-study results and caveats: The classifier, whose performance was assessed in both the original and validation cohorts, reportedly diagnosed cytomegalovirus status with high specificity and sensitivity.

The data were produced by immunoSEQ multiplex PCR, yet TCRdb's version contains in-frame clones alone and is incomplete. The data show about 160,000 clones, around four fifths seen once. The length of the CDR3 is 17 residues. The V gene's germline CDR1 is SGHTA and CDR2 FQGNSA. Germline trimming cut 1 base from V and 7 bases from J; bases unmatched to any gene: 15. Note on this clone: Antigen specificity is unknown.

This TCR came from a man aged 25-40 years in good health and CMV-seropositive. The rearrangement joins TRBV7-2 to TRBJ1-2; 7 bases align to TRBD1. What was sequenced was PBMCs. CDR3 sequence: CASSLGQWGQIEGGYTF. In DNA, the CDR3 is TGTGCCAGCAGCTTAGGCCAATGGGGACAGATCGAGGGTGGCTACACCTTC.